A selection of T cell receptor beta chains follows, all from one sample in a study of T cell changes during pregnancy in multiple sclerosis. Generated by immunoSEQ multiplex PCR, the TCRdb table keeps only in-frame clones and is missing some. Of around 69,000 clones in the sample, approximately 92% were seen once. Sequencing used peripheral blood, obtained in the first trimester of pregnancy. The receptors originated from a female donor with multiple sclerosis, enrolled in a pregnancy study. Each CDR3 is given with its conserved first and last residue. A D gene is named only where the DNA matches it firmly. Not all rows give a size; the values are once, few, many and, for expanded clones, a class.

cdr3_nt | cdr3_aa | d_call | clone_size | j_call | v_call | cdr3_length
TGTGCCAGCAGTGAAGCACCGACTAGCGGTGGGTTATACGAGCAGTACTTC | CASSEAPTSGGLYEQYF | TRBD2 | . | TRBJ2-7 | TRBV6-1 | 17
TGTGCCAGCAGCTTACCCGGGACCTGGGAGGAAGGCTACACCTTC | CASSLPGTWEEGYTF | . | once | TRBJ1-2 | TRBV7-2 | 15
TGTGCCAGCAGCCTAAACAGGGTGGTCGAGCAGTACTTC | CASSLNRVVEQYF | . | . | TRBJ2-7 | TRBV4-2 | 13
TGTGCCAGCAGCGCCAGCAGCTTAATGGCGGAGCCACCATACAATGAGCAGTTCTTC | CASSASSLMAEPPYNEQFF | . | . | TRBJ2-1 | TRBV7-3 | 19
TGTGCCAGCAGTTGGGGCGGGGGGGAGGATACGCAGTATTTT | CASSWGGGEDTQYF | TRBD2 | once | TRBJ2-3 | TRBV27 | 14
TGTGCCAGCAGTTACCCCGGTACGCAGGGGCGATTAGAGCAGTACTTC | CASSYPGTQGRLEQYF | . | . | TRBJ2-7 | TRBV6-5 | 16
TGTGCCAGCTCAGCGGGAGTTACAAGTAAGAACACTGAAGCTTTCTTT | CASSAGVTSKNTEAFF | . | . | TRBJ1-1 | TRBV18 | 16
TGTGCCAGCAGCCCCGACAGGGTTCGAAACATTCAGTACTTC | CASSPDRVRNIQYF | TRBD1 | once | TRBJ2-4 | TRBV6-5 | 14
TGTGCCAGCAGCTTAGGCGCTAGCGGGATCAATGAGCAGTTCTTC | CASSLGASGINEQFF | TRBD2 | . | TRBJ2-1 | TRBV5-4 | 15
TGTGCCAGCAGCCTCAACGAGGGAGATACGCAGTATTTT | CASSLNEGDTQYF | . | . | TRBJ2-3 | TRBV7-3 | 13
TGTGCCAGCAGCTTAGACTCCGGGACAGGGGACGAGCAGTACTTC | CASSLDSGTGDEQYF | TRBD1 | . | TRBJ2-7 | TRBV7-9 | 15
TGTGCCAGCAGTTCAGGGACAACGACCTACAATGAGCAGTTCTTC | CASSSGTTTYNEQFF | . | . | TRBJ2-1 | TRBV27 | 15
TGTGCCAGCAGACATCTGAAACCAGGCAGGGATTTAGAAAAACTGTTTTTT | CASRHLKPGRDLEKLFF | . | . | TRBJ1-4 | TRBV27 | 17
TGTGCCAGCAGCTTATTCCCCCGGGAGGGCTCCTACGAGCAGTACTTC | CASSLFPREGSYEQYF | TRBD2 | . | TRBJ2-7 | TRBV11-2 | 16
TGTGCCAGCAGCGTAGCAGGACTGCCTGCAGATACGCAGTATTTT | CASSVAGLPADTQYF | . | . | TRBJ2-3 | TRBV9 | 15
TGTGCCAGCAGCCGGGAGACACTCTCTTCTGGCGGGGAGCTGTTTTTT | CASSRETLSSGGELFF | . | . | TRBJ2-2 | TRBV2 | 16
TGTGCCATCAGTGATTCCCTTGGGCGCTCCTACGAGCAGTACTTC | CAISDSLGRSYEQYF | . | . | TRBJ2-7 | TRBV10-3 | 15
TGTGCCAGCAGCGTACAAGCTAGCTCGAACACCGGGGAGCTGTTTTTT | CASSVQASSNTGELFF | . | . | TRBJ2-2 | TRBV9 | 16
TGTGCCAGCAATGGAGGGGCTGGGGCCAACGTCCTGACTTTC | CASNGGAGANVLTF | . | . | TRBJ2-6 | TRBV6-1 | 14
TGTGCCAGCAGTTCGCACACGGAGACCCAGTACTTC | CASSSHTETQYF | . | . | TRBJ2-5 | TRBV6-6 | 12
TGTGCCAGCAGTGCTACAGGGGGCCATAGTCAGCCCCAGCATTTT | CASSATGGHSQPQHF | TRBD1 | once | TRBJ1-5 | TRBV27 | 15
TGTGCCAGCAGTCAAACGATGAGCTCCTACAATGAGCAGTTCTTC | CASSQTMSSYNEQFF | . | once | TRBJ2-1 | TRBV7-6 | 15
TGCGCCAGCAGCGTGGGACTTCGCGAGCAGTACTTC | CASSVGLREQYF | . | . | TRBJ2-7 | TRBV5-1 | 12
TGTGCCAGCAGTGGCCGGGACAGGGGCTACAATGAGCAGTTCTTC | CASSGRDRGYNEQFF | TRBD1 | . | TRBJ2-1 | TRBV25-1 | 15
TGTGCCAGCTCACCCCAGGGGGCGCGAACTGAAGCTTTCTTT | CASSPQGARTEAFF | TRBD1 | . | TRBJ1-1 | TRBV18 | 14
TGTGCCAGCAGTTTCGACAGGGCGGGTCAGCCCCAGCATTTT | CASSFDRAGQPQHF | TRBD1 | . | TRBJ1-5 | TRBV27 | 14
TGTGCCAGCAGCTTGGAGGGACAGGGTTTTGGCACCTTC | CASSLEGQGFGTF | TRBD1 | . | TRBJ1-2 | TRBV5-4 | 13
TGTGCCAGCAGCCGGACAGGGGGCAGGGGCAATCAGCCCCAGCATTTT | CASSRTGGRGNQPQHF | TRBD1 | . | TRBJ1-5 | TRBV27 | 16
TGTGCCAGCAGCTTAAGTTCAGTTGGAAACACCATATATTTT | CASSLSSVGNTIYF | . | . | TRBJ1-3 | TRBV7-9 | 14
TGTGCCAGCAGGTCGGGACAGGGGGCCTACGAGCAGTACTTC | CASRSGQGAYEQYF | TRBD1 | . | TRBJ2-7 | TRBV27 | 14
TGTGCCTGGAGTCCACGGGGGGAGACTGAAGCTTTCTTT | CAWSPRGETEAFF | . | few | TRBJ1-1 | TRBV30 | 13
TGTGCCAGCAGCTTAGCGCCAGGGGAGAAGTTCTATGGCTACACCTTC | CASSLAPGEKFYGYTF | . | . | TRBJ1-2 | TRBV7-2 | 16
TGTGCCAGCAGCTTACAAGGGGTCTCCGGAACTGAAGCTTTCTTT | CASSLQGVSGTEAFF | . | . | TRBJ1-1 | TRBV5-4 | 15
TGCAGCGCCGGACAGGGAGCAATCCCTAACTATGGCTACACCTTC | CSAGQGAIPNYGYTF | TRBD1 | . | TRBJ1-2 | TRBV29-1 | 15
TGTGCCAGCAGCCCCCTTGAGGGGGAGTATGGCTACACCTTC | CASSPLEGEYGYTF | . | . | TRBJ1-2 | TRBV9 | 14
TGTGCCAGCAGCGGGGACAGTAACACTGAAGCTTTCTTT | CASSGDSNTEAFF | TRBD1 | . | TRBJ1-1 | TRBV2 | 13
TGCGCCAGCAGCCAGTCTCCGGGACAGGGGGCCAAAAACATTCAGTACTTC | CASSQSPGQGAKNIQYF | TRBD1 | . | TRBJ2-4 | TRBV4-1 | 17
TGTGCCAGCAGTTACTCGGTCCAGGGGACCGGGGAGCTGTTTTTT | CASSYSVQGTGELFF | . | . | TRBJ2-2 | TRBV6-5 | 15
TGTGCCAGCAGAGAAGCGGGACTAGCTAGCAATGAGCAGTTCTTC | CASREAGLASNEQFF | TRBD2 | . | TRBJ2-1 | TRBV25-1 | 15
TGTGCCAGTAGTATACGGACAGGGACTGGAAACACCATATATTTT | CASSIRTGTGNTIYF | TRBD1 | . | TRBJ1-3 | TRBV19 | 15
TGCAGCATAAAACAGGATGCCTACGAGCAGTACTTC | CSIKQDAYEQYF | . | . | TRBJ2-7 | TRBV29-1 | 12
TGTGCCAGCAGTCCTACAGGGGTCCGATCTGGAAACACCATATATTTT | CASSPTGVRSGNTIYF | TRBD1 | once | TRBJ1-3 | TRBV7-9 | 16
TGCGCCAGCAGCCAAGCCGGTTACAATGAGCAGTTCTTC | CASSQAGYNEQFF | . | once | TRBJ2-1 | TRBV4-1 | 13
TGTGCCACCAGCAGGCGGGACCAAGCCTACAATGAGCAGTTCTTC | CATSRRDQAYNEQFF | . | . | TRBJ2-1 | TRBV15 | 15
TGTGCCAGCAGTTTTAAACAGGGGTCGACCTATGGCTACACCTTC | CASSFKQGSTYGYTF | TRBD1 | . | TRBJ1-2 | TRBV27 | 15
TGCGCCAGCAGCTTGGGAGTAGCGGGAGCCACCGGGGAGCTGTTTTTT | CASSLGVAGATGELFF | TRBD2 | . | TRBJ2-2 | TRBV5-1 | 16
TGTGCCAGCATCCTTAGGGACAGGGAGAGATACGAGCAGTACTTC | CASILRDRERYEQYF | TRBD1 | . | TRBJ2-7 | TRBV27 | 15
TGTGCCAGTAGTTCTAGCGGGAGAACAGATACGCAGTATTTT | CASSSSGRTDTQYF | TRBD2 | . | TRBJ2-3 | TRBV19 | 14
TGTGCCAGTAAGGGGATTCCGAACACTGAAGCTTTCTTT | CASKGIPNTEAFF | . | . | TRBJ1-1 | TRBV19 | 13
TGTGCCAGTAGTACCCCGACAGGCGCTTTATCCTACGAGCAGTACTTC | CASSTPTGALSYEQYF | . | . | TRBJ2-7 | TRBV19 | 16
TGTGCCAGCAGCTTAGGGACAGCTATGAGGGGGACTGAAGCTTTCTTT | CASSLGTAMRGTEAFF | TRBD1 | . | TRBJ1-1 | TRBV5-8 | 16
TGTGCCAGTATATTAGGGGGGGCGAACACTGAAGCTTTCTTT | CASILGGANTEAFF | . | . | TRBJ1-1 | TRBV7-9 | 14
TGTGCCAGCAGCTTAGATGGGGCCAAGATGGGCTATGGCTACACCTTC | CASSLDGAKMGYGYTF | . | . | TRBJ1-2 | TRBV11-3 | 16
TGTGCCAGCAGACCGTATGTTGGGACTAGCGGGAGAGAGACCCAGTACTTC | CASRPYVGTSGRETQYF | TRBD2 | . | TRBJ2-5 | TRBV5-8 | 17
TGTGCCAGCAGTCAGACTTTGCCATACACTGAAGCTTTCTTT | CASSQTLPYTEAFF | . | . | TRBJ1-1 | TRBV6-5 | 14